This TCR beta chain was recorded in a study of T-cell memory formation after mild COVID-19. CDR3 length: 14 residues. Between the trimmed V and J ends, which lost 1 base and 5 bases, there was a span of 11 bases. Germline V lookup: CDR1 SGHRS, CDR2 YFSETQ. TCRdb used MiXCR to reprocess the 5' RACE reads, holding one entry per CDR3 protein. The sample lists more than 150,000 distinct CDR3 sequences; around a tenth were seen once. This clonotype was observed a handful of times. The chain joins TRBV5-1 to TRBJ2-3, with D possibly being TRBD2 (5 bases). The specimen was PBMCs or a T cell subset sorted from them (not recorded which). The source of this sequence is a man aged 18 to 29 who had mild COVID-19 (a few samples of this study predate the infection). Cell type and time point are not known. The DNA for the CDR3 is TGCGCCAGCAGCTTGCGAGACTACCAAGATACGCAGTATTTT. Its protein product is CASSLRDYQDTQYF.